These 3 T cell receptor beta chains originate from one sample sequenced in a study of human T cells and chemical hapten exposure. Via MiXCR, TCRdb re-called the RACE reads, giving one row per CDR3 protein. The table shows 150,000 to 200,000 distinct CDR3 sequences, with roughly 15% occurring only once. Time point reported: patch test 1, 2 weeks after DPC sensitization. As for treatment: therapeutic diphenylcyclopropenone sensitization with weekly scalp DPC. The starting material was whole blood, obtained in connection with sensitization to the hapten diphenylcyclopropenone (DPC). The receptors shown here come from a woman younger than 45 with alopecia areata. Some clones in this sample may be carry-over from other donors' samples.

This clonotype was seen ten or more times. This chain's CDR3 is CASSQGWGLDNSPLHF. The CDR3 DNA follows: TGTGCCAGTAGTCAAGGGTGGGGGCTGGATAATTCACCCCTCCACTTT. J is TRBJ1-6 and V is TRBV19; D is possibly TRBD1 (6 bases). The CDR3 length is 16 residues. From germline, CDR1 is LNHDA and CDR2 SQIVND (reference sequence). V was trimmed by 5 bases and J by 5 bases, leaving 16 bases between them.

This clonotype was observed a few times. CDR3 amino acids: CASSAGPLDYEQYF. The CDR3, as DNA: TGTGCCAGCAGCGCGGGACCCCTGGACTACGAGCAGTACTTC. The V gene is TRBV7-7, the J gene TRBJ2-7; D may be TRBD2 (6 bases). This CDR3 is built from 14 residues. In germline, CDR1 is SSHAT, CDR2 FNYEAQ (reference sequence). Between the trimmed V and J ends, which lost 5 bases and 3 bases, there was a span of 14 bases. The full variable domain, with the rest looked up from reference TRBV7-7 and TRBJ2-7, is GAGVSQSPRYKVTKRGQDVTLRCDPISSHATLYWYQQALGQGPEFLTYFNYEAQPDKSGLPSDRFSAERPEGSISTLTIQRTEQRDSAMYRCASSAGPLDYEQYFGPGTRLTVT.

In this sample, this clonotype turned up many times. In DNA form, the CDR3 reads TGCGCCAGCAGCTTGATCAGGACAGGGGGTTACAATGAGCAGTTCTTC. Its protein product is CASSLIRTGGYNEQFF. The chain has TRBV5-1 and TRBJ2-1; 10 bases line up with TRBD1. V dropped 1 base and J dropped 4; count of bases not matched to a gene: 5. CDR3 length: 16 residues. Germline CDR1 SGHRS, CDR2 YFSETQ.